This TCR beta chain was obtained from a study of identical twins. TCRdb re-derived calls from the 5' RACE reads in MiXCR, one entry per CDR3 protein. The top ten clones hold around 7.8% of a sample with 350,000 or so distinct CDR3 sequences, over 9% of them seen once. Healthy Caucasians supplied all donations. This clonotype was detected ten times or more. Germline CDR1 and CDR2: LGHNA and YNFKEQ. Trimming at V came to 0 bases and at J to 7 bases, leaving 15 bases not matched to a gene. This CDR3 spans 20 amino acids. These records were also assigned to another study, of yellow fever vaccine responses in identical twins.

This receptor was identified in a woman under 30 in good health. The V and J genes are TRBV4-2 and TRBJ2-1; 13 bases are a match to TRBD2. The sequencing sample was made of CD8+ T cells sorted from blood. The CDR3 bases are TGTGCCAGCAGCCAAGATTTGGGGACTAGCGGGAACCCATCGGGGAATGAGCAGTTCTTC. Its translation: CASSQDLGTSGNPSGNEQFF.